This T cell receptor beta chain was identified in a study of response to subunit inactivated influenza vaccine. CDR3 length: 15 residues. Per germline, CDR1 DFQATT and CDR2 SNEGSKA (reference sequence). The ends were cut back, 6 bases at V and 0 bases at J, with 15 bases in the middle. TCRdb re-analysed the RT-PCR reads in MiXCR, keeping a single row per CDR3 protein. Here the sample spans 650,000 to 850,000 distinct CDR3 sequences, 11% to 15% being singletons. The chain recombines TRBV20-1 with TRBJ2-1; tentatively, D is TRBD2 (6 bases). The sequencing used PBMCs from blood, collected 14 to 15 days before vaccination. This sequence originates from a man between 50 and 59 years old who received an inactivated influenza vaccine. The DNA for the CDR3 is TGCAGTGCCAAGTTAGTCGGGGGCTCCTACAATGAGCAGTTCTTC. Its translation: CSAKLVGGSYNEQFF.